This is a list of T cell receptor beta chains from one sample in a study of shared clonotypes between healthy human individuals. Method: immunoSEQ multiplex PCR; TCRdb's copy keeps in-frame clones and lacks some. The sample yields about 2.1 million clones, around 93% seen once. The sample consisted of naive CD8+ T cells from PBMCs. The receptor source for this set is a man younger than 35 in good health. Some clones in this sample may be carry-over from other donors' samples. Both conserved end residues are part of each CDR3. D genes are given only for firm matches. Clone size is not always given. Where it is, it says once, few, many or a class for expanded clones.

j_call v_call clone_size d_call cdr3_nt cdr3_aa
TRBJ2-7 TRBV7-9 . TRBD1 TGTGCCAGCAGCTCCGTCTCTCCAACAGGACAGGGGGCTTACGAGCAGTACTTC CASSSVSPTGQGAYEQYF
TRBJ2-1 TRBV6-6 . . TGTGCCAGCAGTTACTCGATGCAAAGGGATCATGAGCAGTTCTTC CASSYSMQRDHEQFF
TRBJ2-5 TRBV7-9 . TRBD2 TGTGCCAGCAGCTTACTTAGACTAGCGGGAGGATACCCCCAAGAGACCCAGTACTTC CASSLLRLAGGYPQETQYF
TRBJ2-1 TRBV7-3 . TRBD2 TGTGCCAGCAGCCCCTCCCTAGCGGGAGGGGATGAGCAGTTCTTC CASSPSLAGGDEQFF
TRBJ2-3 TRBV27 . . TGTGCCAGCAGCCCCCGTGGCACAGATACGCAGTATTTT CASSPRGTDTQYF
TRBJ1-2 TRBV14 once . TGTGCCAGCAGCCAAGATACCTTACCCCCCTATGGCTACACCTTC CASSQDTLPPYGYTF
TRBJ1-2 TRBV10-3 . . TGTGCCATCAGTGAGTCAGTGGAGAGGACTCATGGCTACACCTTC CAISESVERTHGYTF
TRBJ2-1 TRBV19 once . TGTGCCAGTAGTATATCGACTAGTTACGGAGAGCAGTTCTTC CASSISTSYGEQFF
TRBJ2-3 TRBV27 . . TGTGCCAGCAGTCCCCAGGGCAGCGCAGATACGCAGTATTTT CASSPQGSADTQYF
TRBJ2-7 TRBV4-1 . . TGCGCCAGCAGCCAAGATCAGACGGCCATGGGATCCTACGAGCAGTACTTC CASSQDQTAMGSYEQYF
TRBJ1-3 TRBV27 . . TGTGCCAGCAGTTCGAACAGGGCCTCTGGAAACACCATATATTTT CASSSNRASGNTIYF
TRBJ1-2 TRBV4-3 . . TGCGCCAGCAGCCAGTCACAGATTGCTAACTATGGCTACACCTTC CASSQSQIANYGYTF
TRBJ1-1 TRBV28 . . TGTGCCAGCAGTTGGCGAGGGGGGAACACTGAAGCTTTCTTT CASSWRGGNTEAFF
TRBJ1-5 TRBV28 . . TGTGCCTGCGACGCGGGGGGCGAAATCAATCAGCCCCAGCATTTT CACDAGGEINQPQHF
TRBJ2-7 TRBV18 once TRBD1 TGTGCCAGCTCACTGGAGCCGGGACAGGGGAACGAGCAGTACTTC CASSLEPGQGNEQYF
TRBJ1-5 TRBV10-3 . . TGTGCCATCAGAGGGACGGACAATCAGCCCCAGCATTTT CAIRGTDNQPQHF
TRBJ2-7 TRBV28 . TRBD1 TGTGCCAGCAGTTTACACAGGGGATTAACCTACGAGCAGTACTTC CASSLHRGLTYEQYF
TRBJ2-1 TRBV27 . . TGTGCCAGCTGCAACCCAGAGAACAATGAGCAGTTCTTC CASCNPENNEQFF
TRBJ2-2 TRBV5-1 . . TGCGCCAGCAGCGGATGGCCAGATACTAACATACAGAACACCGGGGAGCTGTTTTTT CASSGWPDTNIQNTGELFF
TRBJ2-1 TRBV6-4 . . TGTGCCAGTTCGTTCGGACCCGGCGAGAATGAGCAGTTCTTC CASSFGPGENEQFF
TRBJ1-1 TRBV27 . TRBD1 TGTGCCAGCAGTTATCAGGGGGCGGACACTGAAGCTTTCTTT CASSYQGADTEAFF
TRBJ1-1 TRBV7-9 . . TGTGCCAGCAACCCGACGGCAGCTAACACTGAAGCTTTCTTT CASNPTAANTEAFF
TRBJ1-3 TRBV29-1 . TRBD1 TGCAGCGTAGGCGCAGGGACAGGAGGAAACACCATATATTTT CSVGAGTGGNTIYF
TRBJ1-1 TRBV5-1 . . TGCGCCAGCAGCACAGTTTGGGGTGCCACTGAAGCTTTCTTT CASSTVWGATEAFF
TRBJ2-5 TRBV27 . TRBD1 TGTGCCAGCAGTTCTCGGACAGGGAGAAGGGAGACCCAGTACTTC CASSSRTGRRETQYF
TRBJ2-7 TRBV27 . . TGTGCCAGCAGTTTGACAGGCCCGGGGCCCTACGAGCAGTACTTC CASSLTGPGPYEQYF
TRBJ2-7 TRBV10-2 . . TGCGCCAGCAGTGGACAGGATCTCTCCTACGAGCAGTACTTC CASSGQDLSYEQYF
TRBJ2-2 TRBV28 . . TGTGCCAGCACGCCCTTGGGAATTTCCGCGAACACCGGGGAGCTGTTTTTT CASTPLGISANTGELFF
TRBJ2-7 TRBV19 once . TGTGCCAGTAGTCCCAGTGTAATGGACTGGTCCTACGAGCAGTACTTC CASSPSVMDWSYEQYF
TRBJ1-3 TRBV7-9 . . TGTGCCAGCAGCTTAGCCCCCGATTCCTCTGGAAACACCATATATTTT CASSLAPDSSGNTIYF
TRBJ2-7 TRBV20-1 . . TGCAGTGCTAGAGAGGCGCAGGTGCGGTACTTC CSAREAQVRYF
TRBJ2-7 TRBV10-2 . TRBD1 TGCGCCAGCAGCATGACAGGGGGTTACGAGCAGTACTTC CASSMTGGYEQYF